These 18 T cell receptor beta chains came from one sample sequenced in a study of shared clonotypes between healthy human individuals. TCRdb's copy holds only in-frame clones and misses some; the assay was immunoSEQ multiplex PCR. The profile shows some 900,000 clones, over 60% of them singletons. The sample comprised memory CD4+ T cells sorted from blood. Subset: CD45RA-negative fraction. These receptor sequences come from a man younger than 35 in good health.

The chain couples TRBV18 to TRBJ1-5; possible D gene TRBD1, 5 bases. V was cut by 3 bases and J by 6 bases, with 15 bases left in between. This CDR3 comprises 15 residues. CDR1 KGHSH and CDR2 LQKENI come from the germline V gene. The CDR3 DNA is TGTGCCAGCTCACCGGTAGAAGGGGTAAGTCAGCCCCAGCATTTT. Translating it yields CASSPVEGVSQPQHF.

The CDR3 DNA reads as TGTGCCAGCTCACCGAACCAGGGAGAGACCCAGTACTTC. It yields the protein CASSPNQGETQYF. This sequence joins TRBV18 and TRBJ2-5, with D perhaps TRBD1 (5 bases). Between the trimmed V and J ends, which lost 3 bases and 4 bases, there was a span of 9 bases. Per the germline V gene, CDR1 is KGHSH and CDR2 is LQKENI. There are 13 residues in the CDR3.

The chain recombines TRBV7-9 with TRBJ2-2, with D possibly being TRBD1 or TRBD2 (5 bases each). Trimming removed 5 bases at V and 3 bases at J, with 19 bases between. The germline V gene encodes CDR1 SEHNR and CDR2 FQNEAQ (reference sequence). The length of the CDR3 is 17 residues. The CDR3, as DNA: TGTGCCAGCAGCCCCCTACCGAGTCAGGGAGACACCGGGGAGCTGTTTTTT. This codes for CASSPLPSQGDTGELFF. The full variable domain, rest sourced from reference TRBV7-9 and TRBJ2-2, is DTGVSQNPRHKITKRGQNVTFRCDPISEHNRLYWYRQTLGQGPEFLTYFQNEAQLEKSRLLSDRFSAERPKGSFSTLEIQRTEQGDSAMYLCASSPLPSQGDTGELFFGEGSRLTVL.

This clone occurred a few times. The CDR3 DNA reads TGTGCCAGCCGGGACAGGGTTGCTAGCTCCTACAATGAGCAGTTCTTC. It codes for CASRDRVASSYNEQFF. This chain uses TRBV10-3 with TRBJ2-1, with 9 positions matching TRBD1. Trimming at V came to 10 bases and at J to 0 bases, leaving 10 bases not matched to a gene. Germline CDR1 is ENHRY and CDR2 is SYGVKD. This CDR3 is 16 amino acids long.

CDR3 sequence: CASSLNRAGSPLHF. Written as DNA, the CDR3 is TGTGCCAGCAGCTTAAACAGGGCCGGTTCACCCCTCCACTTT. The chain joins TRBV7-3 to TRBJ1-6; D is possibly TRBD1 (6 bases). Trimming left V 1 base short and J 9 bases short, with 10 bases between. The CDR3 runs to 14 residues. The germline gives CDR1 SGHTA, CDR2 FQGTGA. The full variable domain, with the rest looked up from reference TRBV7-3 and TRBJ1-6, is GAGVSQTPSNKVTEKGKYVELRCDPISGHTALYWYRQSLGQGPEFLIYFQGTGAADDSGLPNDRFFAVRPEGSVSTLKIQRTERGDSAVYLCASSLNRAGSPLHFGNGTRLTVT.

The rearrangement uses TRBV30 and TRBJ2-2; weak D call: TRBD1 (5 bases). Trimming stripped 0 bases from V and 3 bases from J, with 8 bases between. Germline V gene lookup returns CDR1 GTSNPN and CDR2 SVGIG (reference sequence). This CDR3 is built from 14 residues. CDR3 residues: CAWSVGDYTGELFF. CDR3 nucleotides: TGTGCCTGGAGTGTAGGGGATTACACCGGGGAGCTGTTTTTT. Looking up the rest from reference TRBV30 and TRBJ2-2 gives the full variable domain: SQTIHQWPATLVQPVGSPLSLECTVEGTSNPNLYWYRQAAGRGLQLLFYSVGIGQISSEVPQNLSASRPQDRQFILSSKKLLLSDSGFYLCAWSVGDYTGELFFGEGSRLTVL.

The chain uses TRBV2 and TRBJ2-1; 10 bases align to TRBD2. The ends lost 6 bases at V and 9 bases at J; junction bases unmatched: 11. The CDR3 is 15 amino acids. Germline V gene sequence: CDR1 SNHLY, CDR2 FYNNEI. CDR3 nucleotides: TGTGCCAGCAGCGAACGGCTAGCGGGAGTTATTGAGCAGTTCTTC. This gives the protein CASSERLAGVIEQFF. Full variable domain (outside the CDR3, taken from reference TRBV2 and TRBJ2-1): EPEVTQTPSHQVTQMGQEVILRCVPISNHLYFYWYRQILGQKVEFLVSFYNNEISEKSEIFDDQFSVERPDGSNFTLKIRSTKLEDSAMYFCASSERLAGVIEQFFGPGTRLTVL.

The V call is TRBV27, the J call TRBJ1-3; TRBD1 matches at 9 bases. There are 15 residues in the CDR3. V shed 6 bases, J shed 3 bases, and the junction held 6 bases outside the gene matches. Germline V lookup: CDR1 MNHEY, CDR2 SMNVEV (reference sequence). In DNA form, the CDR3 reads TGTGCCAGCAGGCCGGGACAGGGAATTGGAAACACCATATATTTT. Translation: CASRPGQGIGNTIYF.

This chain uses TRBV20-1 with TRBJ2-1; no reliable D call. The ends were cut back, 1 base at V and 9 bases at J, with 7 bases in the middle. The length of the CDR3 is 11 residues. Germline V gene sequence: CDR1 DFQATT, CDR2 SNEGSKA (reference sequence). Written as DNA, the CDR3 is TGCAGTGCTAGAGCTCTTGGTGAGCAGTTCTTC. It is translated as CSARALGEQFF.

The rearrangement joins TRBV28 to TRBJ2-1, with a possible D match to TRBD2 (6 bases). The CDR3 is 12 residues long. Germline V gene sequence: CDR1 MDHEN, CDR2 SYDVKM. Trimming took off 7 bases at V and 15 bases at J, with 19 bases between the two ends. DNA for the CDR3: TGTGCCAGCACAGGGACTCCGGGATTGGCGTTCTTC. This encodes CASTGTPGLAFF.

V and J are TRBV13 and TRBJ1-3, with D hard to call. The CDR3 length is 16 residues. In germline, CDR1 is PRHDT, CDR2 FYEKMQ (reference sequence). The V end was cut by 1 base, the J end by 0 bases, with 10 bases between. DNA of the CDR3: TGTGCCAGCAGCTTAGTTCGGCTCAACTCTGGAAACACCATATATTTT. Translating it yields CASSLVRLNSGNTIYF.

The chain carries TRBV12-2 and TRBJ1-4. TRBV12-2 is a listed pseudogene. This CDR3 comprises 15 residues. CDR3 bases: TGTGCAAGTCGCCTTCTACGGGGGGCAAATGAAAAACTGTTTTTT. The encoded protein is CASRLLRGANEKLFF.

V usage is TRBV18 and J usage is TRBJ2-7, with 11 bases that match TRBD2. The CDR3 length is 16 residues. Unmatched junction bases numbered 12, after V lost 5 bases and J lost 6 bases. Germline assignment: CDR1 KGHSH and CDR2 LQKENI. In DNA form, the CDR3 reads TGTGCCAGCTCAGTCACACTAGCGGGAGATAGCCGCGAGCAGTACTTC. It specifies CASSVTLAGDSREQYF.

Concerning this clone: The same CDR3 can be traced to other DNA sequences in this sample. The genes are TRBV7-9 and TRBJ1-5; tentatively, D is TRBD1 (5 bases). V lost 3 bases and J lost 4, with 10 bases in between. Germline CDR1 and CDR2: SEHNR and FQNEAQ (reference sequence). The CDR3 runs 14 residues. The CDR3, as DNA: TGTGCCAGCAGCTTCCAGGGAGGGAATCAGCCCCAGCATTTT. It yields the protein CASSFQGGNQPQHF.

The J gene is TRBJ1-1, the V gene TRBV6-1; tentative D call: TRBD1 (5 bases). Germline values: CDR1 MNHNS, CDR2 SASEGT. The CDR3 loop spans 15 amino acids. Trimming took off 4 bases at V and 6 bases at J, with 18 bases between the two ends. The CDR3 loop reads CASSAGGVFRSEAFF. CDR3 coding DNA: TGTGCCAGCAGTGCAGGAGGGGTTTTTAGGTCTGAAGCTTTCTTT.

The CDR3: CASSISSYNEQFF. The CDR3 DNA follows: TGTGCCAGCAGTATAAGCTCCTACAATGAGCAGTTCTTC. The rearrangement joins TRBV2 to TRBJ2-1; no definite D call. The germline V and J ends were trimmed by 5 bases and 0 bases, with 5 bases remaining between them. In germline, CDR1 is SNHLY, CDR2 FYNNEI. This CDR3 spans 13 amino acids.

This clone was recorded a few times. The chain joins TRBV5-8 to TRBJ2-7; unclear D gene. Looked up from germline, CDR1 is SGHTS and CDR2 is YDEGEE. The V end lost 1 base, the J end lost 2 bases, and 7 bases lay between the germline ends. The CDR3 runs to 13 residues. Written as DNA, the CDR3 is TGTGCCAGCAGCTTGTACGGTCCCTACGAGCAGTACTTC. Protein: CASSLYGPYEQYF.

Comments on this clone: At one end, the junction sequence differs from germline, possibly due to a read error. This CDR3 is CAWSVDGTKYF. CDR3 in DNA: TGTGCCTGGAGTGTAGACGGGACCAAGTACTTC. This rearrangement joins TRBV30 to TRBJ2-5; perhaps D is TRBD1 or TRBD2 (5 bases each). Germline CDR1 reads GTSNPN; CDR2 reads SVGIG (reference sequence). There are 11 residues in the CDR3.